The following is a TCR beta chain sequence with its context. Its target is unknown. Relative to the germline gene, one junction end is altered; a read error may explain this. The protocol was immunoSEQ multiplex PCR, while the TCRdb copy is restricted to in-frame clones and leaves out a portion. Seen here are more than 12,000 clones, about 93% observed once, and the top ten hold around 4.3%. The CDR3 is 14 amino acids. The germline V gene has CDR1 LNHDA and CDR2 SQIVND (reference sequence). The sample belongs to a study of T cell clonotyping in hematopoietic cell transplantation. Notes on the study in general: At the given depth, recipient repertoires were over 95% de novo clonotypes. Pathologically expanded recipient clonotypes increased progressively from day 30 to day 180 as diversity fell. Higher Inverse Simpson Index values in graft donor and pretransplant recipient predicted broader posttransplant TCR diversity.

The sequencing used PBMCs, collected 30 days after allogeneic stem cell transplant. The rearrangement uses TRBV19 and TRBJ2-5, with D perhaps TRBD1 (5 bases). The clonotype originates from a male patient between 60 and 69 years old who had an allogeneic stem cell transplant from an unrelated donor, so the T cells may come from the graft donor. Some clones in this sample may be carry-over from other donors' samples. CDR3 DNA: TGTGCCAGTAGAATAGACAGTTCGGCAGAGACCCAGTACTTC. Translated: CASRIDSSAETQYF. Using reference TRBV19 and TRBJ2-5 for the parts outside the CDR3, the full variable domain is DGGITQSPKYLFRKEGQNVTLSCEQNLNHDAMYWYRQDPGQGLRLIYYSQIVNDFQKGDIAEGYSVSREKKESFPLTVTSAQKNPTAFYLCASRIDSSAETQYFGPGTRLLVL.